This entry describes one TCR beta chain. The target antigen is unknown. TCR beta CDR3 regions were amplified from RNA. First-round RT-PCR of the TCR CDR3 relied on the HTBI primer set. Each CDR3 protein gets one entry after TCRdb re-called the multiplex PCR reads with MiXCR. This sample yields about 52,000 distinct CDR3 sequences, of which over 40% are seen a single time; about 9% belongs to the top ten. These data come from a study of T cells in Graves' hyperthyroidism and ophthalmopathy. Study results and caveats: Ophthalmopathy got predicted by the model a median roughly 6.1 months before its onset. Through a model of 13 V-J features, ophthalmopathy was separated from stable hyperthyroidism. The majority of expanded thyroid clonotypes above 0.001 also appeared in blood.

The receptor comes from a woman aged 45-60 years with Graves' ophthalmopathy. Sample: blood.

CDR3: CAISEKVAGATDTQYF. CDR3 coding DNA: TGTGCCATCAGTGAGAAGGTAGCGGGGGCCACAGATACGCAGTATTTT. The rearrangement links TRBV10-3 to TRBJ2-3; 9 nucleotides align to TRBD2. From germline, CDR1 is ENHRY and CDR2 SYGVKD. CDR3 size: 16 residues. Trimming took 2 bases from V and 2 from J; bases not matched to a gene: 5.